This is a list of T cell receptor beta chains from one sample in a study of radiation and T cells in renal cell carcinoma. The protocol was immunoSEQ multiplex PCR, while the TCRdb copy is restricted to in-frame clones and leaves out a portion. The profile shows tens of thousands of clones, roughly four fifths of them singletons. The sequencing here drew on blood, taken from a patient whose treatment included radiotherapy and nephrectomy. Receptor source: a man between 60 and 70 years old with renal cell carcinoma. The CDR3 runs from the conserved cysteine through the conserved F or W. The D gene is left open where the match is weak.

TRBV6-6	TRBJ2-5	TRBD2	CASSILADQETQYF	TGTGCCAGCAGCATACTAGCGGATCAAGAGACCCAGTACTTC
TRBV13	TRBJ1-1	-	CASSFRTGIPEAFF	TGTGCCAGCAGCTTCAGAACAGGGATCCCTGAAGCTTTCTTT
TRBV7-9	TRBJ2-3	TRBD2	CASRGTSGRASTDTQYF	TGTGCCAGCAGGGGGACTAGCGGGAGAGCTAGCACAGATACGCAGTATTTT
TRBV7-8	TRBJ2-6	-	CASSVLLTGANVLTF	TGTGCCAGCAGCGTCCTTCTAACCGGGGCCAACGTCCTGACTTTC
TRBV30	TRBJ2-3	-	CAWSVPSRVNTDTQYF	TGTGCCTGGAGTGTACCCTCCAGGGTGAACACAGATACGCAGTATTTT
TRBV15	TRBJ2-6	-	CATSRDRGSGANVLTF	TGTGCCACCAGCAGAGATCGGGGCTCTGGGGCCAACGTCCTGACTTTC
TRBV7-2	TRBJ2-2	-	CASSPTQPLAYTGELFF	TGTGCCAGCAGCCCTACCCAGCCGCTAGCGTACACCGGGGAGCTGTTTTTT
TRBV28	TRBJ1-3	-	CASSFGRGRGNTIYF	TGTGCCAGCAGTTTCGGTCGGGGGCGAGGAAACACCATATATTTT
TRBV4-1	TRBJ1-1	-	CASSLFGAGGTEAFF	TGCGCCAGCAGCCTGTTCGGGGCTGGGGGCACTGAAGCTTTCTTT
TRBV2	TRBJ2-1	TRBD2	CASIPGLANEQFF	TGTGCCAGCATTCCGGGACTAGCGAATGAGCAGTTCTTC
TRBV20-1	TRBJ2-1	-	CSAREYSEQFF	TGCAGTGCTAGAGAGTACAGTGAGCAGTTCTTC
TRBV28	TRBJ2-7	TRBD2	CASSPTTSGVTYEQYF	TGTGCCAGCAGTCCCACGACTAGCGGAGTTACCTACGAGCAGTACTTC